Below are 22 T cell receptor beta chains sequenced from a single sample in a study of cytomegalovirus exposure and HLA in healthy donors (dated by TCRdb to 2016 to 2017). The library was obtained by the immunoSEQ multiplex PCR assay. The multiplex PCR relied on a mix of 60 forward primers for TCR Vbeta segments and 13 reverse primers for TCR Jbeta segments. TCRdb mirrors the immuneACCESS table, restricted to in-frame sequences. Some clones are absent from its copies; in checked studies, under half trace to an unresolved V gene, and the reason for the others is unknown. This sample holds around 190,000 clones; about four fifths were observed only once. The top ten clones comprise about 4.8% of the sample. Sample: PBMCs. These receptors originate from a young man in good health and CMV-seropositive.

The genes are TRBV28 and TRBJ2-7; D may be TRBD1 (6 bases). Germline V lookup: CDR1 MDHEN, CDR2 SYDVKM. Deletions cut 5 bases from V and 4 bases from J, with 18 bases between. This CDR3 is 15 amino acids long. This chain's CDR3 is CASSGAGTSRYEQYF. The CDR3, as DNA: TGTGCCAGCAGTGGAGCCGGGACATCTAGGTACGAGCAGTACTTC.

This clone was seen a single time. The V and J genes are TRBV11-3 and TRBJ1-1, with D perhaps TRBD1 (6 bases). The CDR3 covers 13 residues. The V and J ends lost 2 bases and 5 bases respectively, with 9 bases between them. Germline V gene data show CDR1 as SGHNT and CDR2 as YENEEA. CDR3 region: CASSLTRGTEAFF. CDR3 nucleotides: TGTGCCAGCAGCTTAACCAGGGGAACTGAAGCTTTCTTT.

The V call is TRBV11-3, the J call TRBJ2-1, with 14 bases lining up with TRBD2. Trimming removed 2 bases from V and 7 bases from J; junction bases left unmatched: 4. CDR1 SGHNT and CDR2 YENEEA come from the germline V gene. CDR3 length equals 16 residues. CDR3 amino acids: CASSLRGLAGVNEQFF. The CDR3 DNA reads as TGTGCCAGCAGCTTAAGGGGACTAGCGGGAGTTAATGAGCAGTTCTTC. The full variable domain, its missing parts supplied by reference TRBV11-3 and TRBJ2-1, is EAGVVQSPRYKIIEKKQPVAFWCNPISGHNTLYWYLQNLGQGPELLIRYENEEAVDDSQLPKDRFSAERLKGVDSTLKIQPAELGDSAVYLCASSLRGLAGVNEQFFGPGTRLTVL.

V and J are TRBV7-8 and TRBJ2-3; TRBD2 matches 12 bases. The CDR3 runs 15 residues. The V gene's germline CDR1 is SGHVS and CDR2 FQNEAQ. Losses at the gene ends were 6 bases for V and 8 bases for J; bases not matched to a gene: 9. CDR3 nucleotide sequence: TGTGCCAGCAGGGCGACTAGCGGGGGCCGGAGTACGCAGTATTTT. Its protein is CASRATSGGRSTQYF.

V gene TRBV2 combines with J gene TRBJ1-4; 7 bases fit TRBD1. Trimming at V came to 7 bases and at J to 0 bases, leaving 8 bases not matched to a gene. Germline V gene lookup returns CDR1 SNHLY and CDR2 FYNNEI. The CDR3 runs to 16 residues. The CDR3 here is CASTTGAPSTNEKLFF. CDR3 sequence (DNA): TGTGCCAGCACTACAGGGGCCCCATCAACTAATGAAAAACTGTTTTTT.

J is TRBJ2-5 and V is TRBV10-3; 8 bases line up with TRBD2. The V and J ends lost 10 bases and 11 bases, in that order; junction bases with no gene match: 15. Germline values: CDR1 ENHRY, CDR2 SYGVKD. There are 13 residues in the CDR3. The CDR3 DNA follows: TGTGCCACCGGAATGCCGGGAGGGGGAAGTCAGTACTTC. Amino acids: CATGMPGGGSQYF.

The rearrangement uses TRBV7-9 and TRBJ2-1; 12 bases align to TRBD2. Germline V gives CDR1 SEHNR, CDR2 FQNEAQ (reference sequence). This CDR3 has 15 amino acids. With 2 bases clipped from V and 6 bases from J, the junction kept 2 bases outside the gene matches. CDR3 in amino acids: CASSLRTSGVNEQFF. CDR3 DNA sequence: TGTGCCAGCAGCTTAAGGACTAGCGGGGTCAATGAGCAGTTCTTC.

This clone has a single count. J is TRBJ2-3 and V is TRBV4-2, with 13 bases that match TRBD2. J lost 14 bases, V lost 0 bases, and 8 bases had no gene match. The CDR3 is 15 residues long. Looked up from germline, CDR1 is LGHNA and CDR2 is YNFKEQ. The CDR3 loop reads CASSQDWTSGGLRYF. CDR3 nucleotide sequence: TGTGCCAGCAGCCAAGATTGGACTAGCGGGGGCCTAAGGTATTTT.

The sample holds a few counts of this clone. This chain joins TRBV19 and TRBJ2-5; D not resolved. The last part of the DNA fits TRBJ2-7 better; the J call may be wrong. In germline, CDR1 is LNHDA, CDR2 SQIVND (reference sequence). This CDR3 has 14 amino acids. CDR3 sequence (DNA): TGTGCCAGTAGTGGGTCCTACTGGGGCTACGAGCAGTACTTC. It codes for CASSGSYWGYEQYF.

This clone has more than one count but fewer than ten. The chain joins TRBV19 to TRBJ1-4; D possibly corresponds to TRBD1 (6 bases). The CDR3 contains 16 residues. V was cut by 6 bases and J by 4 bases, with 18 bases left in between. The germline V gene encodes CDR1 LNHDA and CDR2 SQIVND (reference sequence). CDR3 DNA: TGTGCCAGTAGCACACAGGGATTGAGGGATAATGAAAAACTGTTTTTT. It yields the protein CASSTQGLRDNEKLFF.

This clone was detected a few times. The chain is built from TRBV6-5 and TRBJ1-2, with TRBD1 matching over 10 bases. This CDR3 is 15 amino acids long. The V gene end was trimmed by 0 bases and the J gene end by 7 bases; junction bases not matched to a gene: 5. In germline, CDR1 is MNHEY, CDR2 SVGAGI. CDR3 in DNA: TGTGCCAGCAGTTACTCTGGACAGGGGGGTGGTGGCTACACCTTC. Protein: CASSYSGQGGGGYTF.

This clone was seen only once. CDR3 coding DNA: TGTGCCAGCACCCAAAGTTCAGGGGGGCAGACCCAGTACTTC. As protein: CASTQSSGGQTQYF. The chain combines TRBV7-6 with TRBJ2-5; tentatively, D is TRBD1 (7 bases). The germline gives CDR1 SGHVS, CDR2 FNYEAQ. This CDR3 is 14 amino acids long. V lost 7 bases to trimming and J lost 6 bases, with 18 bases between them.

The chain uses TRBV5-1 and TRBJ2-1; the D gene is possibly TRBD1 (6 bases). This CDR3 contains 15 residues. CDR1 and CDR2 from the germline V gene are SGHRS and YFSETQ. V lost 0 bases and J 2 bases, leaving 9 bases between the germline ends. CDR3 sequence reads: CASSLVGDTYNEQFF. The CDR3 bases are TGCGCCAGCAGCTTGGTAGGGGACACCTACAATGAGCAGTTCTTC.

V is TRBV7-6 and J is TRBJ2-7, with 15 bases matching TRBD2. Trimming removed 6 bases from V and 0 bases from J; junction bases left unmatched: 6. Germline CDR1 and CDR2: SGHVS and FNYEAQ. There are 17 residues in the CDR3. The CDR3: CASSRTSGGASSYEQYF. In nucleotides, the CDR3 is TGTGCCAGCAGTCGGACTAGCGGGGGGGCCAGCTCCTACGAGCAGTACTTC. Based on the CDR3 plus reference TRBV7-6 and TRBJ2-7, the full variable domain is GAGVSQSPRYKVTKRGQDVALRCDPISGHVSLYWYRQALGQGPEFLTYFNYEAQQDKSGLPNDRFSAERPEGSISTLTIQRTEQRDSAMYRCASSRTSGGASSYEQYFGPGTRLTVT.

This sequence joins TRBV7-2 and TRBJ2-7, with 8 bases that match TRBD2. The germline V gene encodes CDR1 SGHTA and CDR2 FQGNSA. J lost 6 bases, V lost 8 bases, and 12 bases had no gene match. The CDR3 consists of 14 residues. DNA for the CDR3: TGTGCCAGCTGGGACCGGGGGGGCCGGACCGAGCAGTACTTC. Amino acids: CASWDRGGRTEQYF. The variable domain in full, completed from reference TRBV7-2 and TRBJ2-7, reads GAGVSQSPSNKVTEKGKDVELRCDPISGHTALYWYRQSLGQGLEFLIYFQGNSAPDKSGLPSDRFSAERTGGSVSTLTIQRTQQEDSAVYLCASWDRGGRTEQYFGPGTRLTVT.

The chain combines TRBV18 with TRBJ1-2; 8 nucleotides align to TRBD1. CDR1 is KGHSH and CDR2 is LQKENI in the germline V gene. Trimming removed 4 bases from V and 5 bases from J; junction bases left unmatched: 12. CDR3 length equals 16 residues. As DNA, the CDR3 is TGTGCCAGCTCACTACAAGGACAGGGAGGAACGTATGGCTACACCTTC. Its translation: CASSLQGQGGTYGYTF.

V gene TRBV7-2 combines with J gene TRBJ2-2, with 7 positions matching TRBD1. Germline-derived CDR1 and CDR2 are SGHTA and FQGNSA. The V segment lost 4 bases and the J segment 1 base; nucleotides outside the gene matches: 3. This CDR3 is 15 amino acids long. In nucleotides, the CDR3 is TGTGCCAGCAGCTACCGGGACAGGAACACCGGGGAGCTGTTTTTT. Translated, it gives CASSYRDRNTGELFF.

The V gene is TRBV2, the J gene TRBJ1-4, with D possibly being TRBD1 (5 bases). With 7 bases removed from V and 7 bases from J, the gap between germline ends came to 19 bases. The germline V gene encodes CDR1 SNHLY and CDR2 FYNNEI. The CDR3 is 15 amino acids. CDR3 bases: TGTGCCAGCAAGGCAGGGCCCTCGGAAAGTGAAAAACTGTTTTTT. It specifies CASKAGPSESEKLFF. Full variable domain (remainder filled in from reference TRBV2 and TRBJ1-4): EPEVTQTPSHQVTQMGQEVILRCVPISNHLYFYWYRQILGQKVEFLVSFYNNEISEKSEIFDDQFSVERPDGSNFTLKIRSTKLEDSAMYFCASKAGPSESEKLFFGSGTQLSVL.

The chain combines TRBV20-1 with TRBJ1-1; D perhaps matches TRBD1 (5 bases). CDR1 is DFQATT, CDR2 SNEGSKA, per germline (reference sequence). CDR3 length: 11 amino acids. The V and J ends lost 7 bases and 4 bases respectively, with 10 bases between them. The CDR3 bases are TGCAGTGTCAGGGTGGGCACTGAAGCTTTCTTT. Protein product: CSVRVGTEAFF.

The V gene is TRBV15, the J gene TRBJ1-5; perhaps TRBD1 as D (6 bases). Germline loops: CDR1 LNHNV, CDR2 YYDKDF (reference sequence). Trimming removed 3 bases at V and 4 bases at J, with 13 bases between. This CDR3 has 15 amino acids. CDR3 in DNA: TGTGCCACCAGCAGGTGGACAGACCCAAATCAGCCCCAGCATTTT. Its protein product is CATSRWTDPNQPQHF.

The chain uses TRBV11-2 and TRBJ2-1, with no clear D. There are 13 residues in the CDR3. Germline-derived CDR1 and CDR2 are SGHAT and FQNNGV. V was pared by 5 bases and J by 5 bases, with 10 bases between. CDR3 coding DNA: TGTGCCAGCAGCGCACTACCAAACAATGAGCAGTTCTTC. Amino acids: CASSALPNNEQFF.

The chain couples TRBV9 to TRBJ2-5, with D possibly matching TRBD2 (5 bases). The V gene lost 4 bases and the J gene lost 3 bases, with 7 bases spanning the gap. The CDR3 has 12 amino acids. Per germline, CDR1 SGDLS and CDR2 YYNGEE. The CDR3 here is CASSIGEETQYF. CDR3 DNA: TGTGCCAGCAGCATCGGGGAAGAGACCCAGTACTTC.